A single sample is the source of the 23 T cell receptor beta chains below, sequenced in a study of cytomegalovirus exposure and HLA in healthy donors. Vbeta (60) and Jbeta (13) primers were used in the PCR. Profiling relied on immunoSEQ multiplex PCR, and the TCRdb table lists in-frame clones only, not all of them. The sample consists of 95,000 to 150,000 clones, approximately 66% of them appearing once. Sequencing used PBMCs. The source is a woman aged 40 to 49 in good health and CMV-seropositive.

The chain carries TRBV6-1 and TRBJ1-5; unclear D gene. Germline values: CDR1 MNHNS, CDR2 SASEGT. The CDR3 is made up of 16 amino acids. The V and J ends lost 6 bases and 0 bases respectively, with 15 bases between them. CDR3 sequence reads: CASRENPWPSNQPQHF. The CDR3 DNA sequence: TGTGCCAGCAGGGAAAACCCCTGGCCTAGCAATCAGCCCCAGCATTTT.

The V and J genes are TRBV7-9 and TRBJ2-2; D gene unclear. The V end was cut by 7 bases, the J end by 5 bases, with 14 bases between. The germline V gene has CDR1 SEHNR and CDR2 FQNEAQ (reference sequence). The CDR3 covers 14 residues. As DNA, the CDR3 is TGTGCCAGCACTACCTTTGAGAGGACCGGGGAGCTGTTTTTT. Its protein product is CASTTFERTGELFF.

The rearrangement links TRBV9 to TRBJ2-1, with D possibly being TRBD2 (6 bases). This CDR3 is built from 16 residues. V was shortened by 0 bases and J by 7 bases, with 17 bases between the two germline ends. The germline V gene encodes CDR1 SGDLS and CDR2 YYNGEE. The CDR3 nucleotides read TGTGCCAGCAGCGTAGATCAGGAGGGCGTATTGAATGAGCAGTTCTTC. It codes for CASSVDQEGVLNEQFF.

The chain carries TRBV19 and TRBJ2-2; 9 bases map to TRBD1. The CDR3 has 13 residues. Germline trimming cut 7 bases from V and 5 bases from J; bases unmatched to any gene: 2. Germline V gene sequence: CDR1 LNHDA, CDR2 SQIVND (reference sequence). CDR3 sequence (DNA): TGTGCCAGTACCGACAGGGGGACCGGGGAGCTGTTTTTT. The encoded protein is CASTDRGTGELFF. The entire variable domain, with the rest obtained from reference TRBV19 and TRBJ2-2, is as follows: DGGITQSPKYLFRKEGQNVTLSCEQNLNHDAMYWYRQDPGQGLRLIYYSQIVNDFQKGDIAEGYSVSREKKESFPLTVTSAQKNPTAFYLCASTDRGTGELFFGEGSRLTVL.

The rearrangement uses TRBV7-9 and TRBJ1-5, with D possibly TRBD1 on 5 matching bases. The CDR3 covers 13 residues. With 5 bases removed from V and 5 bases from J, the gap between germline ends came to 10 bases. Germline values: CDR1 SEHNR, CDR2 FQNEAQ (reference sequence). The DNA of the CDR3 is TGTGCCAGCAGCCGCGGGGGGGATCAGCCCCAGCATTTT. Its translation is CASSRGGDQPQHF.

The chain is built from TRBV18 and TRBJ1-4, with D perhaps TRBD1 (5 bases). The CDR3 totals 14 residues. Germline lookup yields CDR1 KGHSH and CDR2 LQKENI. Trimming pared 4 bases from V and 8 bases from J, leaving 14 bases between. CDR3 coding DNA: TGTGCCAGCTCACAGGGCGGAAGGGGAGAAAAACTGTTTTTT. It yields the protein CASSQGGRGEKLFF.

The chain recombines TRBV2 with TRBJ1-5; TRBD1 aligns across 7 bases. The CDR3 has 18 residues. After removal of 6 bases from V and 5 bases from J, the junction contained 19 bases not matched to a gene. Germline CDR1 reads SNHLY; CDR2 reads FYNNEI. Here the CDR3 reads CASSEKFRGQHLDQPQHF. In nucleotides, the CDR3 is TGTGCCAGCAGCGAGAAATTCCGGGGACAGCATTTGGATCAGCCCCAGCATTTT.

The J gene is TRBJ2-7, the V gene TRBV7-6; D is unresolved. Germline CDR1 and CDR2: SGHVS and FNYEAQ. V was cut by 2 bases and J by 2 bases, with 7 bases left in between. The CDR3 is 13 amino acids. As DNA, the CDR3 is TGTGCCAGCAGCTTAAAACTGACCTACGAGCAGTACTTC. Protein product: CASSLKLTYEQYF.

V and J are TRBV2 and TRBJ2-7; TRBD1 might be the D (6 bases). Germline V lookup: CDR1 SNHLY, CDR2 FYNNEI. V was pared by 1 base and J by 1 base, with 11 bases between. This CDR3 contains 15 residues. DNA for the CDR3: TGTGCCAGCAGTGAAGTAGGACAGCGGTCCTACGAGCAGTACTTC. It specifies CASSEVGQRSYEQYF.

This clone was counted between two and nine times. The CDR3 here is CASSEQGQGSEKLFF. The CDR3 DNA reads as TGTGCCAGCAGTGAACAGGGGCAGGGGAGCGAAAAACTGTTTTTT. The genes are TRBV2 and TRBJ1-4; a weak D match, TRBD1 (6 bases). The CDR3 runs 15 residues. Germline lookup yields CDR1 SNHLY and CDR2 FYNNEI. The germline V and J ends were trimmed by 2 bases and 8 bases, with 15 bases remaining between them.

The V call is TRBV27, the J call TRBJ1-2; no clear D gene. Germline CDR1 is MNHEY and CDR2 is SMNVEV (reference sequence). The CDR3 consists of 15 residues. Trimming took 0 bases from V and 4 from J, leaving 12 bases between them. The CDR3 nucleotides read TGTGCCAGCAGTTTATCCAGTCCGGGGAGCTATGGCTACACCTTC. Translated: CASSLSSPGSYGYTF.

V and J are TRBV6-1 and TRBJ1-4, with 7 bases identical to TRBD1. CDR3 length: 14 amino acids. The V segment lost 4 bases and the J segment 5 bases; nucleotides outside the gene matches: 4. CDR1 is MNHNS, CDR2 SASEGT, per germline. CDR3 nucleotides: TGTGCCAGCAGTGGAGACAGGGAGAATGAAAAACTGTTTTTT. Its translation: CASSGDRENEKLFF.

The chain is built from TRBV19 and TRBJ1-2; the D gene is possibly TRBD1 (6 bases). The CDR3 totals 16 residues. V lost 3 bases and J 0 bases, leaving 14 bases between the germline ends. Germline V gene lookup returns CDR1 LNHDA and CDR2 SQIVND (reference sequence). CDR3 sequence: CASSIPQGLANYGYTF. In nucleotides, the CDR3 is TGTGCCAGTAGTATCCCACAGGGTTTGGCTAACTATGGCTACACCTTC.

The chain carries TRBV6-5 and TRBJ2-7, with TRBD1 identical over 11 bases. Germline V gene sequence: CDR1 MNHEY, CDR2 SVGAGI. V was pared by 0 bases and J by 2 bases, with 3 bases of the junction left unmatched. This CDR3 spans 16 amino acids. DNA of the CDR3: TGTGCCAGCAGTTACTCGACGGGACAGGGGGCCTACGAGCAGTACTTC. This gives the protein CASSYSTGQGAYEQYF.

The gene calls are TRBV5-4 and TRBJ2-7; D is unclear. The CDR3 contains 15 residues. V lost 0 bases to trimming and J lost 5 bases, with 15 bases between them. The germline gives CDR1 SGHNT, CDR2 YYREEE (reference sequence). The CDR3 nucleotides read TGTGCCAGCAGCTTGGGCAGTCTCTTGGTCCACGAGCAGTACTTC. This sequence encodes CASSLGSLLVHEQYF.

The chain is built from TRBV28 and TRBJ1-1; the D gene is possibly TRBD1 (5 bases). Between the trimmed V and J ends, which lost 4 bases and 1 base, there was a span of 10 bases. The length of the CDR3 is 14 residues. Germline loops: CDR1 MDHEN, CDR2 SYDVKM. The CDR3 reads CASSWGGSNTEAFF. Here the CDR3 DNA reads TGTGCCAGCAGTTGGGGGGGTTCGAACACTGAAGCTTTCTTT.

V and J are TRBV5-1 and TRBJ2-3; 10 bases agree with TRBD2. The length of the CDR3 is 16 residues. Trimming cost V 0 bases and J 1 base; bases outside gene matches: 2. Germline values: CDR1 SGHRS, CDR2 YFSETQ. CDR3 sequence: CASSLVGLAGTDTQYF. The CDR3 DNA follows: TGCGCCAGCAGCTTGGTAGGACTAGCGGGCACAGATACGCAGTATTTT.

The rearrangement uses TRBV5-1 and TRBJ1-2, with TRBD1 as a possible D gene (5 bases). The CDR3 spans 14 residues. V shed 2 bases and J shed 1 base, with 9 bases lying between them. CDR1 SGHRS and CDR2 YFSETQ come from the germline V gene. This chain's CDR3 is CASSLLQGNYGYTF. The CDR3 bases are TGCGCCAGCAGCTTATTGCAGGGTAACTATGGCTACACCTTC.

The V gene is TRBV6-1, the J gene TRBJ1-5, with 9 bases identical to TRBD1. The CDR3 has 15 amino acids. The V gene's germline CDR1 is MNHNS and CDR2 SASEGT. J gave up 4 bases and V 6 bases, and 7 bases lay outside the gene matches. Here the CDR3 reads CASSVTGGPNQPQHF. The DNA of the CDR3 is TGTGCCAGCAGCGTGACAGGGGGACCAAATCAGCCCCAGCATTTT.

This clone was picked up one time. The rearrangement uses TRBV5-8 and TRBJ1-4; D unresolved. The CDR3 contains 15 residues. In germline, CDR1 is SGHTS, CDR2 YDEGEE. V was cut by 2 bases and J by 0 bases, with 8 bases left in between. For the CDR3, the DNA is TGTGCCAGCAGCTTCAAGATAGCAACTAATGAAAAACTGTTTTTT. Translating it yields CASSFKIATNEKLFF.

The gene calls are TRBV19 and TRBJ2-1; D remains ambiguous. The CDR3 sequence is 13 residues long. The germline V gene has CDR1 LNHDA and CDR2 SQIVND (reference sequence). With 1 base removed from V and 6 bases from J, the gap between germline ends came to 7 bases. The CDR3 protein is CASSIVNSNEQFF. DNA of the CDR3: TGTGCCAGTAGTATAGTAAACAGCAATGAGCAGTTCTTC.

V usage is TRBV2 and J usage is TRBJ2-7, with D possibly being TRBD2 (6 bases). CDR1 and CDR2 from the germline V gene are SNHLY and FYNNEI. The CDR3 is made up of 14 amino acids. Deletions cut 6 bases from V and 5 bases from J, with 17 bases between. The CDR3 coding sequence is TGTGCCAGCAGCACTCCGGGACTTCAAAACGAGCAGTACTTC. Its protein is CASSTPGLQNEQYF.

CDR3 in amino acids: CATRGRGAHTGELFF. In DNA, the CDR3 is TGTGCCACCCGGGGGCGGGGGGCGCACACCGGGGAGCTGTTTTTT. The chain combines TRBV6-5 with TRBJ2-2, with 8 positions matching TRBD2. V lost 10 bases, J lost 3 bases, and 10 bases stayed unmatched. The CDR3 has 15 amino acids. Germline CDR1 MNHEY, CDR2 SVGAGI.